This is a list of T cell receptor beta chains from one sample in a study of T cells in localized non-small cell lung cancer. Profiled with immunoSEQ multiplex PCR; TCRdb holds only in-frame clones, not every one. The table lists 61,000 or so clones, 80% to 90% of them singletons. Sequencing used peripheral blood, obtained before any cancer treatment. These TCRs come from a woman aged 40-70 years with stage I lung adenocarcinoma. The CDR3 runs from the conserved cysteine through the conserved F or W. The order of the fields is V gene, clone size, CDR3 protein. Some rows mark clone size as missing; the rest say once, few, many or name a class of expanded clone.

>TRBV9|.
CASSTEGHTADEQFF
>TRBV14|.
CASSQTTSMNTEAFF
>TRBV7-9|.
CASSGRTVSGNTIYF
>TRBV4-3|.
CASSPRDGDVETQYF
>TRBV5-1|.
CASSLQPNSNQPQHF
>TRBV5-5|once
CASSLAATTNEKLFF
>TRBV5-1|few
CASSWRTGEAFF
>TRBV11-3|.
CASSSQPGELFF
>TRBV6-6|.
CASSYGLAGGEETQYF
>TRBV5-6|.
CASSELTGYGYTF
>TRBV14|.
CASSQDPDRGLLDTQYF
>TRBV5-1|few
CASSLERANSPLHF
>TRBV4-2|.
CASSQAQTTGANYGYTF
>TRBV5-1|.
CASSISGQGKTEAFF
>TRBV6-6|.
CASSTTGQYNEQFF
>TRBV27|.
CASSSITILGNEQFF
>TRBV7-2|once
CASSLAMSSYNEQFF
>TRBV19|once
CASSIAGGGDTQYF
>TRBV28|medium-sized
CASSNLRDRFSETNEKLFF
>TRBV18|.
CASSPLRFLDRGSNQPQHF
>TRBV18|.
CASSSSRGLANYEQYF
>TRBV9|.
CASSVRGQGIYNEQFF
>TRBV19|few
CASRTGTAWNGYTF
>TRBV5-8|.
CASSLTGRTEAFF
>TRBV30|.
CAWSVDFSDSYEQYF
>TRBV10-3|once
CAILEGLGTGNTIYF
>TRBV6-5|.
CASSYDGVYGYTF
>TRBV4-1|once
CASSSGQGPYQETQYF
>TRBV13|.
CASSPGQGNYGYTF
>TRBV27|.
CASSFRGGRPTGPGEKLFF
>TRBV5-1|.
CASSSLGGAYEQYF
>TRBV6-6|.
CASSYSAGAYGYTF
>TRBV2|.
CASSEVYRQRTEAFF
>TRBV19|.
CASTTPGLAGSTDTQYF
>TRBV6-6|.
CASRAKGITFTDTQYF
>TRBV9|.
CASSVGASETQYF
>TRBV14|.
CASSQDGRLYGYTF
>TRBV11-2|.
CASSLMRQGYEQYF
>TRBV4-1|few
CASSQDRTDWNYGYTF
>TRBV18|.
CASSTRQETQYF
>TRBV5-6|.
CASSFNGPRSRGYTF
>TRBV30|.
CAWSGTGINEQFF
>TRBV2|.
CASNLAGPQETQYF
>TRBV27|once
CASSRKIRDVAGPQHF
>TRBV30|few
CAWSLQGNYGYTF